This passage covers 24 T cell receptor beta chains from one sample sequenced in a study of beta chain features in type 1 diabetes. Expressed TCRB transcripts were sequenced, since all the RNA that had been isolated was reverse transcribed. Produced via immunoSEQ multiplex PCR; TCRdb's table is partial and in-frame only. The sample shows a few hundred thousand clones, around 9.6% of them seen only once. Sequencing was carried out using naive CD4+ T cells from blood. These receptors all come from a woman aged 18 to 35 in good health.

V and J are TRBV28 and TRBJ1-2; 7 nucleotides align to TRBD1. V shed 5 bases, J shed 0 bases, and the junction held 3 bases outside the gene matches. CDR1 and CDR2 (germline): MDHEN, SYDVKM. The CDR3 is 14 amino acids. The CDR3: CASSEGASNYGYTF. The CDR3 coding sequence is TGTGCCAGCAGTGAGGGGGCTTCTAACTATGGCTACACCTTC.

The V and J genes are TRBV18 and TRBJ2-5; 10 positions agree with TRBD2. The CDR3 covers 16 residues. J gave up 4 bases and V 3 bases, and 8 bases lay outside the gene matches. Germline V gives CDR1 KGHSH, CDR2 LQKENI. The CDR3, as DNA: TGTGCCAGCTCACCGGGTTTTGCTAGCGGGAGAGAGACCCAGTACTTC. Translating it yields CASSPGFASGRETQYF.

Only a few counts were recorded for this clone. This chain connects TRBV5-1 to TRBJ1-2, with D maybe TRBD1 (6 bases). The CDR3 has 14 amino acids. The germline CDR1 and CDR2 sequences are SGHRS and YFSETQ. V was pared by 4 bases and J by 4 bases, with 14 bases between. The CDR3 loop reads CASSTGQYGYGYTF. As DNA, the CDR3 is TGCGCCAGCAGCACCGGACAGTACGGCTATGGCTACACCTTC.

Ten or more counts support this clone. This chain joins TRBV30 and TRBJ2-1, with 7 bases that match TRBD1. V shed 2 bases, J shed 7 bases, and the junction held 2 bases outside the gene matches. CDR1 GTSNPN and CDR2 SVGIG come from the germline V gene (reference sequence). CDR3 length: 12 residues. The CDR3 loop reads CAWSHRGNEQFF. DNA for the CDR3: TGTGCCTGGAGTCACAGGGGTAATGAGCAGTTCTTC. Based on the CDR3 plus reference TRBV30 and TRBJ2-1, the full variable domain is SQTIHQWPATLVQPVGSPLSLECTVEGTSNPNLYWYRQAAGRGLQLLFYSVGIGQISSEVPQNLSASRPQDRQFILSSKKLLLSDSGFYLCAWSHRGNEQFFGPGTRLTVL.

The rearrangement links TRBV28 to TRBJ1-1; the D is unclear. This CDR3 is 15 amino acids long. Trimming stripped 3 bases from V and 4 bases from J, with 15 bases between. Germline assignment: CDR1 MDHEN and CDR2 SYDVKM. The CDR3 DNA sequence: TGTGCCAGCAGTTTGGAAGGACGCCGGGGCACTGAAGCTTTCTTT. Translation: CASSLEGRRGTEAFF. Using reference TRBV28 and TRBJ1-1 for the parts outside the CDR3, the full variable domain is DVKVTQSSRYLVKRTGEKVFLECVQDMDHENMFWYRQDPGLGLRLIYFSYDVKMKEKGDIPEGYSVSREKKERFSLILESASTNQTSMYLCASSLEGRRGTEAFFGQGTRLTVV.

This clone was counted many times. The chain employs TRBV18 and TRBJ2-3; a possible D gene is TRBD1 (6 bases). The CDR3 contains 14 residues. The ends were cut back, 5 bases at V and 1 base at J, with 10 bases in the middle. Looked up from germline, CDR1 is KGHSH and CDR2 is LQKENI. CDR3 DNA sequence: TGTGCCAGCTCAACGTACAGGGGCACAGATACGCAGTATTTT. Translation: CASSTYRGTDTQYF.

The chain carries TRBV7-9 and TRBJ2-7; D is possibly TRBD1 (6 bases). The CDR3 covers 15 residues. From germline, CDR1 is SEHNR and CDR2 FQNEAQ (reference sequence). V lost 5 bases and J lost 2, with 16 bases in between. CDR3 amino acids: CASSTDRITPYEQYF. CDR3 DNA: TGTGCCAGCAGCACCGACAGGATCACGCCCTACGAGCAGTACTTC. Based on the CDR3 plus reference TRBV7-9 and TRBJ2-7, the full variable domain is DTGVSQNPRHKITKRGQNVTFRCDPISEHNRLYWYRQTLGQGPEFLTYFQNEAQLEKSRLLSDRFSAERPKGSFSTLEIQRTEQGDSAMYLCASSTDRITPYEQYFGPGTRLTVT.

The chain employs TRBV5-1 and TRBJ2-3; 9 nucleotides match TRBD2. The CDR3 spans 18 residues. CDR1 is SGHRS and CDR2 is YFSETQ in the germline V gene. Trimming cost V 0 bases and J 0 bases; bases outside gene matches: 8. CDR3 protein: CASSLGSGGTSSTDTQYF. The DNA for the CDR3 is TGCGCCAGCAGCTTGGGGAGCGGGGGGACCTCTAGCACAGATACGCAGTATTTT.

In this sample, this clone turned up a few times. The chain couples TRBV19 to TRBJ2-1; TRBD2 might be the D (6 bases). The CDR3 is 15 amino acids. Trimming pared 5 bases from V and 6 bases from J, leaving 17 bases between. The V gene's germline CDR1 is LNHDA and CDR2 SQIVND (reference sequence). CDR3 protein: CASSSAGGRTNEQFF. Written as DNA, the CDR3 is TGTGCCAGTAGTTCCGCCGGGGGAAGAACCAATGAGCAGTTCTTC.

There are a few counts of this clone. The rearrangement uses TRBV10-2 and TRBJ2-3; D unclear. Germline loops: CDR1 WSHSY, CDR2 SAAADI. Trimming cost V 0 bases and J 0 bases, with 7 bases left between them. The CDR3 runs to 15 residues. In nucleotides, the CDR3 is TGCGCCAGCAGTGAGTCGCTAGTAAGCACAGATACGCAGTATTTT. Protein sequence: CASSESLVSTDTQYF.

This clone showed up just a few times. This chain links TRBV18 with TRBJ1-1; D ambiguous. The V end lost 4 bases, the J end lost 6 bases, and 6 bases lay between the germline ends. The germline V gene encodes CDR1 KGHSH and CDR2 LQKENI. This CDR3 region has 11 residues. This CDR3 is CASSREAEAFF. Here the CDR3 DNA reads TGTGCCAGCTCACGGGAGGCTGAAGCTTTCTTT.

In its sample, this clone was seen a few times. This rearrangement joins TRBV25-1 to TRBJ2-7; maybe TRBD1 (6 bases). The CDR3 contains 13 residues. CDR1 and CDR2 from the germline V gene are MGHDK and SYGVNS. The ends were cut back, 8 bases at V and 7 bases at J, with 18 bases in the middle. DNA of the CDR3: TGTGCCAGCCGTCTAACCAGGGGTGGGGAGCAGTACTTC. Translated: CASRLTRGGEQYF.

J is TRBJ2-2 and V is TRBV5-1; D is uncertain. The V and J ends lost 4 bases and 4 bases respectively, with 5 bases between them. The CDR3 spans 12 residues. Per the germline V gene, CDR1 is SGHRS and CDR2 is YFSETQ. CDR3 coding DNA: TGCGCCAGCAGCCAATTCACCGGGGAGCTGTTTTTT. Its translation is CASSQFTGELFF.

This clone was detected a few times. The CDR3 DNA is TGCGCCAGCAGCCACCACCGGGGGGGGGCGAATTCACCCCTCCACTTT. Encoded protein: CASSHHRGGANSPLHF. The chain employs TRBV4-1 and TRBJ1-6; TRBD1 might be the D (6 bases). The V end lost 3 bases, the J end lost 7 bases, and 16 bases lay between the germline ends. Germline CDR1 and CDR2: MGHRA and YSYEKL. The CDR3 runs 16 residues.

The sample holds a few counts of this clone. The chain employs TRBV19 and TRBJ2-2, with 9 positions matching TRBD2. V trimming: 5 bases; J trimming: 4 bases; junction bases outside the gene matches: 8. This CDR3 comprises 16 residues. Germline V lookup: CDR1 LNHDA, CDR2 SQIVND (reference sequence). CDR3 bases: TGTGCCAGTAGTGCAAGCGGGGGGATCCCCACCGGGGAGCTGTTTTTT. Its protein product is CASSASGGIPTGELFF.

This clone occurred a few times. The chain uses TRBV29-1 and TRBJ1-5, with D tentatively TRBD1 (5 bases). From germline, CDR1 is SQVTM and CDR2 ANQGSEA. Deletions cut 4 bases from V and 7 bases from J, with 17 bases between. There are 14 residues in the CDR3. The CDR3 loop reads CSVAGGDRWQPQHF. The CDR3 DNA reads TGCAGCGTTGCGGGGGGTGACCGATGGCAGCCCCAGCATTTT. Full variable domain (outside the CDR3, taken from reference TRBV29-1 and TRBJ1-5): SAVISQKPSRDICQRGTSLTIQCQVDSQVTMMFWYRQQPGQSLTLIATANQGSEATYESGFVIDKFPISRPNLTFSTLTVSNMSPEDSSIYLCSVAGGDRWQPQHFGDGTRLSIL.

In its sample, this clone was seen a few times. The gene calls are TRBV5-1 and TRBJ2-1; 8 bases agree with TRBD2. The germline V gene encodes CDR1 SGHRS and CDR2 YFSETQ. This CDR3 region has 16 residues. V shed 4 bases and J 3 bases; nucleotides not matched to a gene: 9. The CDR3 sequence is CASSLAPAGGYNEQFF. The CDR3 nucleotides read TGCGCCAGCAGCCTGGCTCCGGCGGGGGGCTACAATGAGCAGTTCTTC.

In this sample, this clone turned up a few times. CDR3 loop: CASKNRGEQFF. CDR3 nucleotides: TGTGCCAGCAAAAACAGGGGGGAGCAGTTCTTC. The chain employs TRBV6-6 and TRBJ2-1; 8 bases line up with TRBD1. This CDR3 spans 11 amino acids. Germline CDR1 reads MNHNY; CDR2 reads SVGAGI (reference sequence). After removal of 7 bases from V and 10 bases from J, the junction contained 3 bases not matched to a gene.

This clone was found a few times. This chain uses TRBV15 with TRBJ2-7; 8 bases align to TRBD2. The CDR3 has 17 amino acids. Trimming cost V 3 bases and J 2 bases; bases outside gene matches: 12. Germline lookup yields CDR1 LNHNV and CDR2 YYDKDF (reference sequence). The DNA for the CDR3 is TGTGCCACCAGCAGGAAGACCGGGACTAGTATCCCCTACGAGCAGTACTTC. This sequence encodes CATSRKTGTSIPYEQYF.

The CDR3 DNA follows: TGTGCCAGCAGCGTAACTAGCGGTAGCACAGATACGCAGTATTTT. Its protein product is CASSVTSGSTDTQYF. V is TRBV14 and J is TRBJ2-3; 8 nucleotides agree with TRBD2. This CDR3 is built from 15 residues. V lost 5 bases, J lost 0 bases, and 4 bases stayed unmatched. CDR1 is SGHDN and CDR2 is FVKESK in the germline V gene.

This clone was found a few times. The chain recombines TRBV6-1 with TRBJ2-7, with no clear D. CDR1 and CDR2 from the germline V gene are MNHNS and SASEGT. V was clipped by 5 bases and J by 3 bases, with 11 bases between them. This CDR3 region has 13 residues. The CDR3 here is CASSRLPFYEQYF. DNA of the CDR3: TGTGCCAGCAGTCGTCTACCATTCTACGAGCAGTACTTC.

The table lists this clone with a few counts. J is TRBJ1-2 and V is TRBV5-4; perhaps TRBD1 as D (5 bases). Trimming stripped 3 bases from V and 4 bases from J, with 10 bases between. The CDR3 runs to 13 residues. CDR1 is SGHNT, CDR2 YYREEE, per germline (reference sequence). The CDR3 region is CASSSRVGYGYTF. CDR3 DNA: TGTGCCAGCAGCTCCAGGGTCGGCTATGGCTACACCTTC.

In the case of this clone: The sample carries other DNA sequences with the same CDR3. V is TRBV5-1 and J is TRBJ1-1, with D possibly TRBD1 on 6 matching bases. V lost 0 bases and J lost 0, with 9 bases in between. Germline CDR1 reads SGHRS; CDR2 reads YFSETQ. The CDR3 runs 15 residues. DNA of the CDR3: TGCGCCAGCAGCTTGGTCAGGGGATTGAACACTGAAGCTTTCTTT. This encodes CASSLVRGLNTEAFF. The full variable domain, with the rest looked up from reference TRBV5-1 and TRBJ1-1, is KAGVTQTPRYLIKTRGQQVTLSCSPISGHRSVSWYQQTPGQGLQFLFEYFSETQRNKGNFPGRFSGRQFSNSRSEMNVSTLELGDSALYLCASSLVRGLNTEAFFGQGTRLTVV.

This clone was recorded a few times. J is TRBJ2-5 and V is TRBV6-6; 11 bases align to TRBD2. With the DNA end fitting TRBJ2-7 better, the J assignment may be wrong. Per germline, CDR1 MNHNY and CDR2 SVGAGI (reference sequence). This CDR3 has 15 residues. CDR3 sequence (DNA): TGTGCCAGCAGTGACCGACTAGCGGGGCAATACGAGCAGTACTTC. Translating gives CASSDRLAGQYEQYF.